These T cell receptor beta chains were read from a single sample in a study of blood T cell repertoires in COVID-19. Assay used: immunoSEQ multiplex PCR; TCRdb lists only in-frame clones, some missing. The sample includes about 380,000 clones, roughly 86% of them seen just once. Sequencing was carried out using peripheral blood. The source is a human donor with acute or convalescent COVID-19. The donor label of this sample is uncertain. The CDR3 runs from the conserved cysteine through the conserved F or W. D genes are given only for firm matches.

CASSTYSNTGELFF | NA | TRBJ2-2 | TRBV19
CASSLTGTTNTGELFF | NA | TRBJ2-2 | TRBV7-6
CASSIGGAGNQPQHF | NA | TRBJ1-5 | TRBV19
CASSLRAPSGRGIEQFF | TRBD2 | TRBJ2-1 | TRBV3-1/TRBV3-2
CASQTGKYPEAFF | NA | TRBJ1-1 | TRBV28
CASSLGREAFF | NA | TRBJ1-1 | TRBV28
CASSDREGYGYTF | NA | TRBJ1-2 | TRBV25-1
CASSLRDRGPSGANVLTF | TRBD1 | TRBJ2-6 | TRBV18
CASSMTGSGNTIYF | NA | TRBJ1-3 | TRBV7-9
CASSTGQLSTDTQYF | NA | TRBJ2-3 | TRBV6-5
CASSPRTGVRNQPQHF | TRBD1 | TRBJ1-5 | TRBV2
CASSLGGGGNTIYF | NA | TRBJ1-3 | TRBV5-1
CASSLGTEDEQFF | TRBD1 | TRBJ2-1 | TRBV28
CASSLSMNTEAFF | NA | TRBJ1-1 | TRBV11-2
CASSMDRGGNQPQHF | TRBD1 | TRBJ1-5 | TRBV19
CASSFGTGAGQPQHF | TRBD1 | TRBJ1-5 | TRBV5-1
CASSPDINYGYTF | NA | TRBJ1-2 | TRBV5-4
CSLGQSSYNEQFF | NA | TRBJ2-1 | TRBV29-1
CASSHQRPGSYNSPLHF | NA | TRBJ1-6 | TRBV27
CASSDAHDGGAVDTDTQYF | TRBD2 | TRBJ2-3 | TRBV6-1
CASSPPGGPLFLFSGNTIYF | NA | TRBJ1-3 | TRBV18
CASSMTGGDEKLFF | TRBD1 | TRBJ1-4 | TRBV19
CASSVAGTGGEQYF | TRBD1 | TRBJ2-7 | TRBV18
CASSRRGSGGYTF | NA | TRBJ1-2 | TRBV7-9
CAWSPGENQPQHF | NA | TRBJ1-5 | TRBV30
CASSQGRGQRFSGYTF | TRBD1 | TRBJ1-2 | TRBV4-1
CASKRRQGDNSPLHF | NA | TRBJ1-6 | TRBV5-6
CSASRGGAKNIQYF | TRBD2 | TRBJ2-4 | TRBV20-1
CAWSRQLTYNEQFF | NA | TRBJ2-1 | TRBV30
CASSLSGVSNQPQHF | NA | TRBJ1-5 | TRBV7-9
CASRPSGGAGEQYF | TRBD2 | TRBJ2-7 | TRBV28
CASSRGTERWQPQHF | NA | TRBJ1-5 | TRBV19
CASSPHWREHRSDTQYF | TRBD2 | TRBJ2-3 | TRBV7-9
CASSIYRGHSNQPQHF | TRBD1 | TRBJ1-5 | TRBV19
CASSVGQGFYEQYF | TRBD1 | TRBJ2-7 | TRBV5-5
CSGRTGGENEQFF | TRBD1 | TRBJ2-1 | TRBV29-1
CASSPGLSTRNTIYF | NA | TRBJ1-3 | TRBV5-1
CASSEGNLAGPYNEQFF | TRBD2 | TRBJ2-1 | TRBV10-1